This T cell receptor beta chain originates from a study of blood T cell repertoires in COVID-19. Study-wide context: Acute-phase and convalescent COVID-19 samples originated in the United States, Italy and Spain.

Germline V gene data show CDR1 as LNHDA and CDR2 as SQIVND (reference sequence). CDR3 size: 14 residues. J gave up 5 bases and V 6 bases, and 8 bases lay outside the gene matches. As originally analysed: Scientists estimated how many nucleated cells there were by amplifying reference gene primers. Method: immunoSEQ multiplex PCR; TCRdb's copy keeps in-frame clones and lacks some. That table is the source of V, J and clone size, and D and trimming were worked out from the DNA. This table has 150,000 to 200,000 clones, 90% appearing once. The chain employs TRBV19 and TRBJ2-3; the match to TRBD2 covers 7 bases. The source is a man aged 45-60 years with acute or convalescent COVID-19. Specimen: peripheral blood. Here the CDR3 reads CASRETSLLDTQYF. DNA for the CDR3: TGTGCCAGTAGGGAGACTAGCCTACTAGATACGCAGTATTTT.